Included here is one T cell receptor (beta chain) sequence, with context. Its specificity is unknown. Germline values: CDR1 DFQATT, CDR2 SNEGSKA (reference sequence). The CDR3 is 14 residues long. The source of the sample is a study of post-analysis software for immune sequencing data. For the study at large: Included among the disease courses, which were recorded for the cohort, were relapsing-remitting, secondary progressive and progressive-relapsing multiple sclerosis.

Notes on the study in general: Roughly five TRBV segments were significantly more frequent in patients than in controls. TRBV5-6, TRBV5-1 and TRBV20-1 were among these segments. Samples prepared in the same batch strongly co-clustered by F measure. Significantly decreased normalized Chao1 diversity was recorded for multiple sclerosis patients relative to controls.

Built from TCR beta cDNA, the libraries had unique molecular identifiers in them. Input populations of roughly 0.85 to 11 million T cells gave rise to around 500,000 cDNA molecules. TCRdb processed the PCR reads anew with MiXCR; each CDR3 protein has one entry. Of about 460,000 distinct CDR3 sequences listed, under 55% were seen once; the top ten hold 9.5% to 13%. The receptor comes from a girl aged 5-17 years with multiple sclerosis. The rearrangement links TRBV20-1 to TRBJ2-7; D might be TRBD1 or TRBD2, each matching 5 bases. The end of the DNA fits TRBJ2-5 better, so the J call may be wrong. Specimen: blood. CDR3 coding DNA: TGCAGTGCTAGTGGGGGTAAAGAGCGAGAGACCCAGTACTTC. Translated, it gives CSASGGKERETQYF.